Below are 6 T cell receptor beta chains sequenced from a single sample in a study of blood T cell repertoires in COVID-19. The method was immunoSEQ multiplex PCR; TCRdb's version includes in-frame clones alone and lacks a portion of them. The table has about 140,000 clones, about four fifths seen once; the top ten hold approximately 9.5%. Sequenced input: peripheral blood. These receptors all come from a woman aged 80 or over in a cohort sampled during active or convalescent COVID-19.

The V and J genes are TRBV21-1 and TRBJ1-2; the table assigns TRBD1, which was not confirmed against the DNA. TRBV21-1 is reported as a pseudogene. This CDR3 is 15 amino acids long. CDR3 DNA sequence: TGTGCCAGCAGCCAGAAAGCCAGGGGGACTGAGGGCTACACCTTC. This encodes CASSQKARGTEGYTF.

The V call is TRBV7-2, the J call TRBJ2-1; 8 nucleotides match TRBD2. This CDR3 contains 16 residues. Losses at the gene ends were 2 bases for V and 2 bases for J; bases not matched to a gene: 5. Germline assignment: CDR1 SGHTA and CDR2 FQGNSA. In nucleotides, the CDR3 is TGTGCCAGCAGCTTATCGGGGGGGATACCCTACAATGAGCAGTTCTTC. Encoded protein: CASSLSGGIPYNEQFF.

The chain employs TRBV4-1 and TRBJ2-2, with D perhaps matching TRBD2 (6 bases). Trimming pared 4 bases from V and 3 bases from J, leaving 15 bases between. CDR1 and CDR2 (germline): MGHRA, YSYEKL. This CDR3 contains 16 residues. CDR3 residues: CASSLLDGGHTGELFF. The CDR3 coding sequence is TGCGCCAGCAGCCTACTAGACGGGGGACACACCGGGGAGCTGTTTTTT.

The chain recombines TRBV7-9 with TRBJ1-2; D not resolved. The ends were cut back, 5 bases at V and 5 bases at J, with 9 bases in the middle. Germline V gene lookup returns CDR1 SEHNR and CDR2 FQNEAQ (reference sequence). This CDR3 spans 12 amino acids. CDR3 residues: CASSPAEYGYTF. CDR3 sequence (DNA): TGTGCCAGCAGCCCCGCGGAGTATGGCTACACCTTC.

The genes are TRBV9 and TRBJ1-2; D may be TRBD1 (6 bases). This CDR3 contains 15 residues. V lost 4 bases, J lost 4 bases, and 17 bases lay in between. Looked up from germline, CDR1 is SGDLS and CDR2 is YYNGEE. DNA of the CDR3: TGTGCCAGCAGCAAACGGGACATCCTCGGCTATGGCTACACCTTC. Protein sequence: CASSKRDILGYGYTF.

The V call is TRBV19, the J call TRBJ2-1; D not resolved. The CDR3 runs to 13 residues. Germline V lookup: CDR1 LNHDA, CDR2 SQIVND (reference sequence). V lost 3 bases, J lost 7 bases, and 10 bases lay in between. CDR3 protein: CASSISGRNEQFF. DNA of the CDR3: TGTGCCAGTAGTATTTCGGGTCGTAATGAGCAGTTCTTC.